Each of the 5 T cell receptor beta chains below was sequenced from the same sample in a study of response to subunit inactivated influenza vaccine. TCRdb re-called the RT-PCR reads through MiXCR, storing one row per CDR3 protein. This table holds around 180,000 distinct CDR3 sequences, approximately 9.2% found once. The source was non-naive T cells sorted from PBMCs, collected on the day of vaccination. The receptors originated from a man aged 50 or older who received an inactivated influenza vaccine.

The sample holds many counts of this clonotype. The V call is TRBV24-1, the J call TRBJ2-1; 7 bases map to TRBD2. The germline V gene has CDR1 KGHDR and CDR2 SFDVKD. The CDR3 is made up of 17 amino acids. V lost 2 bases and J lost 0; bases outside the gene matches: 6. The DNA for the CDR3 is TGTGCCACCAGTGATTCCCGGGCGGGGGACTCCTACAATGAGCAGTTCTTC. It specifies CATSDSRAGDSYNEQFF.

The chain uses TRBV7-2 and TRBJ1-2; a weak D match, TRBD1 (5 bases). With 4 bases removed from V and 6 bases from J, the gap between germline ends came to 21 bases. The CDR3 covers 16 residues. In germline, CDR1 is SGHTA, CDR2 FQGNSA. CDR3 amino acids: CASSSFRGLLLDGYTF. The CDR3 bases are TGTGCCAGCAGCTCTTTCCGGGGCCTTCTCCTGGATGGCTACACCTTC.

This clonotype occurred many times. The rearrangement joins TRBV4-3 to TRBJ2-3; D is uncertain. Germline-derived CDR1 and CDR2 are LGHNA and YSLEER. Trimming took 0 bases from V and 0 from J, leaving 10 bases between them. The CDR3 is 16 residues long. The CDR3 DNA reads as TGCGCCAGCAGCCAAGACTGGCTGACTAGCACAGATACGCAGTATTTT. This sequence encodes CASSQDWLTSTDTQYF.

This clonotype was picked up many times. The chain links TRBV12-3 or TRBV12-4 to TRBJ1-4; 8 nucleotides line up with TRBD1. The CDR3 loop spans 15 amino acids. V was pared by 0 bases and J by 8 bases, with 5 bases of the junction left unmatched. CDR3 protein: CASSLADRAVEKLFF. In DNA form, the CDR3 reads TGTGCCAGCAGTTTAGCGGACAGGGCCGTCGAAAAACTGTTTTTT.

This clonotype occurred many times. The DNA of the CDR3 is TGTGCCATCAGTGAAAGTGGAGAGACCCAGTACTTC. This sequence encodes CAISESGETQYF. V is TRBV10-3 and J is TRBJ2-5; D is unresolved. This CDR3 has 12 residues. V was shortened by 3 bases and J by 4 bases, with 6 bases between the two germline ends. Germline lookup yields CDR1 ENHRY and CDR2 SYGVKD.